The 20 T cell receptor beta chains below all came from one sample that was sequenced in a study of blood T cells in healthy people across ages. A sample-barcoded 5' primer and a J-beta primer mix were used in a second PCR of roughly 6 to 11 cycles. TCRdb recomputed calls from the 5' RACE reads with MiXCR, one row per CDR3 protein. Here the sample spans roughly 900,000 distinct CDR3 sequences, approximately 49% being singletons. Material: blood. Receptors originate from a man aged 25 to 45 in good health.

This clonotype appeared a few times. The CDR3 spells CASSFGQYDGYTF. DNA for the CDR3: TGTGCCAGCAGTTTTGGACAGTATGATGGCTACACCTTC. The chain carries TRBV12-3 or TRBV12-4 and TRBJ1-2; weak D call: TRBD1 (6 bases). With 3 bases removed from V and 6 bases from J, the gap between germline ends came to 11 bases. The CDR3 runs 13 residues.

This clonotype appeared a few times. This chain joins TRBV20-1 and TRBJ2-7; D gene ambiguous. Germline CDR1 is DFQATT and CDR2 is SNEGSKA (reference sequence). There are 14 residues in the CDR3. Deletions cut 7 bases from V and 2 bases from J, with 18 bases between. CDR3 sequence (DNA): TGCAGTGTTAAACCACCAACGGGTCCCTACGAGCAGTACTTC. It translates to CSVKPPTGPYEQYF.

This rearrangement joins TRBV4-3 to TRBJ2-1; 15 bases match TRBD2. J lost 9 bases, V lost 4 bases, and 13 bases had no gene match. Germline V CDR1 and CDR2: LGHNA, YSLEER. The CDR3 is 18 residues long. CDR3 in amino acids: CASSLGLAGGRGFGEQFF. The CDR3 DNA reads as TGCGCCAGCAGCCTTGGACTAGCGGGGGGGCGGGGTTTCGGTGAGCAGTTCTTC.

This clonotype showed up just a few times. This sequence joins TRBV5-1 and TRBJ2-1; no clear D gene. The V gene's germline CDR1 is SGHRS and CDR2 YFSETQ. V was trimmed by 4 bases and J by 2 bases, leaving 10 bases between them. The CDR3 spans 14 residues. CDR3 nucleotide sequence: TGCGCCAGCAGCGTGGGTTGGCCCTACAATGAGCAGTTCTTC. Translation gives CASSVGWPYNEQFF.

The chain recombines TRBV7-2 with TRBJ2-7, with D uncertain. The germline V gene has CDR1 SGHTA and CDR2 FQGNSA. V was cut by 6 bases and J by 2 bases, with 11 bases left in between. This CDR3 has 13 amino acids. In nucleotides, the CDR3 is TGTGCCAGCAGAAACGCCGCGGCCTACGAGCAGTACTTC. Translation gives CASRNAAAYEQYF. The whole variable domain, filled in from reference TRBV7-2 and TRBJ2-7, reads GAGVSQSPSNKVTEKGKDVELRCDPISGHTALYWYRQSLGQGLEFLIYFQGNSAPDKSGLPSDRFSAERTGGSVSTLTIQRTQQEDSAVYLCASRNAAAYEQYFGPGTRLTVT.

This sequence joins TRBV6-5 and TRBJ1-5; D not certain. Looked up from germline, CDR1 is MNHEY and CDR2 is SVGAGI. V was pared by 5 bases and J by 7 bases, with 12 bases between. CDR3 length: 13 residues. This chain's CDR3 is CASSPGRYQPQHF. In DNA form, the CDR3 reads TGTGCCAGCAGTCCTGGAAGGTACCAGCCCCAGCATTTT.

The chain joins TRBV28 to TRBJ2-7; TRBD1 or TRBD2 may be the D gene (5 bases each). The CDR3 is made up of 15 amino acids. V was trimmed by 5 bases and J by 3 bases, leaving 17 bases between them. The V gene's germline CDR1 is MDHEN and CDR2 SYDVKM. CDR3 DNA sequence: TGTGCCAGCAGTCCACCGGGACGGACCGGCTACGAGCAGTACTTC. Residues: CASSPPGRTGYEQYF.

The table lists this clonotype with a few counts. J is TRBJ1-1 and V is TRBV28, with 9 bases aligning to TRBD1. Germline lookup yields CDR1 MDHEN and CDR2 SYDVKM. Trimming removed 8 bases from V and 5 bases from J; junction bases left unmatched: 9. The CDR3 runs 14 residues. The chain's CDR3 is CASSSPTGGTEAFF. In DNA, the CDR3 is TGTGCCAGCTCATCGCCGACAGGGGGTACTGAAGCTTTCTTT. Combining the CDR3 with reference TRBV28 and TRBJ1-1 gives the whole variable domain DVKVTQSSRYLVKRTGEKVFLECVQDMDHENMFWYRQDPGLGLRLIYFSYDVKMKEKGDIPEGYSVSREKKERFSLILESASTNQTSMYLCASSSPTGGTEAFFGQGTRLTVV.

The gene calls are TRBV7-2 and TRBJ2-7, with D possibly matching TRBD2 (6 bases). Trimming removed 4 bases at V and 0 bases at J, with 10 bases between. Germline CDR1 reads SGHTA; CDR2 reads FQGNSA. The CDR3 runs to 14 residues. The CDR3 here is CASSYASASYEQYF. The CDR3 bases are TGTGCCAGCAGCTATGCTAGCGCCTCCTACGAGCAGTACTTC.

This clonotype was detected only a few times. The chain employs TRBV5-1 and TRBJ2-1; the D gene is possibly TRBD2 (6 bases). The length of the CDR3 is 14 residues. V was trimmed by 5 bases and J by 3 bases, leaving 12 bases between them. The germline CDR1 and CDR2 sequences are SGHRS and YFSETQ. The DNA for the CDR3 is TGCGCCAGCAGGCGCGGGGAGGTCTACAATGAGCAGTTCTTC. Protein: CASRRGEVYNEQFF.

In this sample, this clonotype turned up a few times. The V gene is TRBV5-6, the J gene TRBJ2-5; 7 positions match TRBD2. Germline V lookup: CDR1 SGHDT, CDR2 YYEEEE. The trim removed 2 bases at V and 5 bases at J, leaving 6 bases unmatched. This CDR3 has 14 residues. The CDR3 region is CASSFWGLRETQYF. The CDR3 DNA reads TGTGCCAGCAGCTTCTGGGGACTACGTGAGACCCAGTACTTC.

V is TRBV6-6 and J is TRBJ2-6; D not certain. Trimming cost V 1 base and J 0 bases, with 10 bases left between them. This CDR3 comprises 17 residues. CDR1 and CDR2 from the germline V gene are MNHNY and SVGAGI (reference sequence). The CDR3, as DNA: TGTGCCAGCAGTTACTGGGGTGCGAACTCTGGGGCCAACGTCCTGACTTTC. This translates into CASSYWGANSGANVLTF.

The chain recombines TRBV20-1 with TRBJ2-5, with a possible D match to TRBD1 (6 bases). CDR1 is DFQATT, CDR2 SNEGSKA, per germline (reference sequence). The CDR3 is 11 amino acids. V lost 4 bases and J lost 11, with 14 bases in between. This chain's CDR3 is CSAKTGPEQYF. In DNA form, the CDR3 reads TGCAGTGCTAAGACAGGCCCTGAGCAGTACTTC.

This clonotype was seen a single time. This sequence joins TRBV28 and TRBJ1-5, with 8 bases lining up with TRBD1. Germline trimming cut 8 bases from V and 2 bases from J; bases unmatched to any gene: 14. This CDR3 is 17 amino acids long. Germline V gene data show CDR1 as MDHEN and CDR2 as SYDVKM. The CDR3 bases are TGTGCCAGCTCCGTGGGGACAGGCGTCGAGGGCAATCAGCCCCAGCATTTT. Its translation is CASSVGTGVEGNQPQHF.

In its sample, this clonotype was seen a few times. V is TRBV5-1 and J is TRBJ2-1; 14 bases are shared with TRBD2. This CDR3 is 15 amino acids long. V was clipped by 4 bases and J by 8 bases; unmatched bases: 5. Per germline, CDR1 SGHRS and CDR2 YFSETQ. DNA of the CDR3: TGCGCCAGCAGCACGGGACTAGCGGGGGTCTATGAGCAGTTCTTC. Protein sequence: CASSTGLAGVYEQFF.

V usage is TRBV6-1 and J usage is TRBJ1-6, with a possible D match to TRBD1 (5 bases). This CDR3 contains 14 residues. Germline loops: CDR1 MNHNS, CDR2 SASEGT. Trimming cost V 2 bases and J 7 bases, with 9 bases left between them. The CDR3 DNA is TGTGCCAGCAGTGAATCGGGGGGAAATTCACCCCTCCACTTT. Its translation is CASSESGGNSPLHF.

The CDR3 here is CASRIAASGDIQYF. DNA of the CDR3: TGTGCCAGCAGAATTGCGGCTAGTGGGGACATTCAGTACTTC. This chain uses TRBV12-3 or TRBV12-4 with TRBJ2-4; D unclear. This CDR3 is 14 amino acids long. Trimming shortened V by 6 bases and J by 8 bases, and 17 bases separated the two germline ends.

V and J are TRBV6-4 and TRBJ2-3; no clear D gene. Between the trimmed V and J ends, which lost 5 bases and 2 bases, there was a span of 8 bases. The germline V gene encodes CDR1 MRHNA and CDR2 SNTAGT. The CDR3 length is 13 residues. CDR3 residues: CASSMEYTDTQYF. The CDR3 DNA is TGTGCCAGCAGTATGGAGTACACAGATACGCAGTATTTT.

CDR3 protein: CASSRTTEGETQYF. CDR3 DNA: TGTGCCAGCTCACGGACTACCGAGGGGGAGACCCAGTACTTC. The chain recombines TRBV18 with TRBJ2-5, with a possible D match to TRBD2 (6 bases). Between the trimmed V and J ends, which lost 4 bases and 5 bases, there was a span of 14 bases. CDR1 is KGHSH and CDR2 is LQKENI in the germline V gene. CDR3 length: 14 amino acids. Supplemented by reference TRBV18 and TRBJ2-5, the full variable domain reads NAGVMQNPRHLVRRRGQEARLRCSPMKGHSHVYWYRQLPEEGLKFMVYLQKENIIDESGMPKERFSAEFPKEGPSILRIQQVVRGDSAAYFCASSRTTEGETQYFGPGTRLLVL.

This clonotype was counted a few times. The genes are TRBV27 and TRBJ2-3; 14 bases agree with TRBD2. V shed 4 bases, J shed 4 bases, and the junction held 7 bases outside the gene matches. Germline lookup yields CDR1 MNHEY and CDR2 SMNVEV (reference sequence). The CDR3 covers 17 residues. This chain's CDR3 is CASSSRTSGGPSDTQYF. The CDR3 nucleotides read TGTGCCAGCAGTTCCCGGACTAGCGGGGGGCCCTCAGATACGCAGTATTTT.